This T cell receptor (beta chain) appears in the sequencing data of a study of cytomegalovirus exposure and HLA in healthy donors. Study-level results: The records held CMV serostatus as the only immune exposure information.

A note on this clone: Its antigen is unidentified.

CDR1 and CDR2 (germline): MNHNY, SVGAGI (reference sequence). The CDR3 totals 14 residues. V gave up 6 bases and J gave up 5 bases, with 13 bases separating them. PCR employed 60 Vbeta and 13 Jbeta primers. Data came from immunoSEQ multiplex PCR; TCRdb stores just in-frame clones and leaves some out. The sample includes around 300,000 clones, under 80% seen only once; the top ten take around 2.3%. Sequences were obtained from PBMCs. This chain uses TRBV6-6 with TRBJ1-4; D is ambiguous. The sequence derives from a female donor in good health and CMV-seronegative. CDR3 sequence: CASRPEKSNEKLFF. In DNA form, the CDR3 reads TGTGCCAGCAGGCCCGAGAAATCAAATGAAAAACTGTTTTTT.